The 2 T cell receptor beta chains reported below all come from one sample, sequenced in a study of OX40 agonist ivuxolimab in advanced cancers. Assay: immunoSEQ multiplex PCR; the TCRdb copy retains only in-frame clones and omits some. The sample lists over 85,000 clones; around 90% were seen once. The source was CD4+ or CD8+ T cells sorted from blood, collected in a trial of the OX40 agonist ivuxolimab. These receptors were taken from an adult with an advanced solid tumor such as melanoma, head and neck, liver or kidney cancer.

The genes are TRBV6-5 and TRBJ1-2, with TRBD1 as a possible D gene (5 bases). V was shortened by 0 bases and J by 7 bases, with 12 bases between the two germline ends. This CDR3 contains 14 residues. The germline CDR1 and CDR2 sequences are MNHEY and SVGAGI. The CDR3 bases are TGTGCCAGCAGTTACTCCGGCAGGGAGCGTGGCTACACCTTC. The encoded protein is CASSYSGRERGYTF.

CDR3 nucleotides: TGTGCCAGCAGCTCAGGACTAGCGGAGACCACCGGGGAGCTGTTTTTT. Protein: CASSSGLAETTGELFF. V is TRBV5-4 and J is TRBJ2-2; 10 bases align to TRBD2. V shed 3 bases and J 4 bases; nucleotides not matched to a gene: 6. The CDR3 runs 16 residues. CDR1 and CDR2 (germline): SGHNT, YYREEE (reference sequence).